Shown below are 32 T cell receptor beta chains from a single sample sequenced in a study of blood T cell repertoires in COVID-19 (TCRdb year 2020). Library prep was done by the immunoSEQ multiplex PCR assay. What TCRdb holds here is the immuneACCESS table cut down to in-frame rearrangements. Part of the clones is not present; checked against another copy, under half of the missing clones reflect an unresolved V gene, and the others are unexplained. The sample yields more than 100,000 clones; 80% to 90% were counted once. The ten largest clones take up about 2.5% of the sample. Sequencing was performed on peripheral blood. These receptors all come from a man aged 50 or older with active COVID-19.

This clone has just a few counts. The chain uses TRBV19 and TRBJ1-2, with 7 bases matching TRBD1. Germline V CDR1 and CDR2: LNHDA, SQIVND (reference sequence). V shed 4 bases, J shed 6 bases, and the junction held 2 bases outside the gene matches. The CDR3 has 12 amino acids. CDR3 region: CASSTTGHGYTF. CDR3 sequence (DNA): TGTGCCAGTAGTACGACAGGGCATGGCTACACCTTC. Full variable domain (remainder filled in from reference TRBV19 and TRBJ1-2): DGGITQSPKYLFRKEGQNVTLSCEQNLNHDAMYWYRQDPGQGLRLIYYSQIVNDFQKGDIAEGYSVSREKKESFPLTVTSAQKNPTAFYLCASSTTGHGYTFGSGTRLTVV.

V and J are TRBV27 and TRBJ2-3; 13 positions match TRBD2. Unmatched junction bases numbered 6, after V lost 10 bases and J lost 5 bases. Per the germline V gene, CDR1 is MNHEY and CDR2 is SMNVEV (reference sequence). The CDR3 has 14 amino acids. The CDR3 sequence: CAIPRTSGGDTQYF. The CDR3 DNA sequence: TGTGCCATCCCCAGGACTAGCGGGGGAGATACGCAGTATTTT.

The chain employs TRBV5-1 and TRBJ2-5; D possibly corresponds to TRBD1 (6 bases). Trimming pared 4 bases from V and 1 base from J, leaving 11 bases between. CDR3 length: 14 residues. Germline loops: CDR1 SGHRS, CDR2 YFSETQ. CDR3 region: CASSNGQLQETQYF. The DNA for the CDR3 is TGCGCCAGCAGCAACGGACAGCTCCAAGAGACCCAGTACTTC.

The chain joins TRBV29-1 to TRBJ2-5; D unresolved. V dropped 4 bases and J dropped 5 bases, with 14 bases sitting between them. CDR3 size: 13 residues. Germline V gene data show CDR1 as SQVTM and CDR2 as ANQGSEA. The CDR3 here is CSVVENRVETQYF. DNA of the CDR3: TGCAGCGTTGTCGAAAACCGAGTGGAGACCCAGTACTTC.

CDR3 protein: CASSRQFWGQKTQYF. The CDR3 DNA follows: TGTGCCAGTAGTAGACAGTTTTGGGGGCAGAAGACCCAGTACTTC. The V call is TRBV19, the J call TRBJ2-5, with TRBD1 as a possible D gene (6 bases). The CDR3 is 15 amino acids. V lost 4 bases, J lost 6 bases, and 18 bases lay in between. Germline lookup yields CDR1 LNHDA and CDR2 SQIVND (reference sequence).

This chain joins TRBV13 and TRBJ2-5; 15 bases match TRBD2. The CDR3 totals 19 residues. Germline V lookup: CDR1 PRHDT, CDR2 FYEKMQ (reference sequence). V lost 5 bases to trimming and J lost 1 base; unmatched junction nucleotides: 11. The CDR3 coding sequence is TGTGCCAGCAGCGGGAAGGGACTAGCGGGGGGCCCCCCCCAAGAGACCCAGTACTTC. Its translation: CASSGKGLAGGPPQETQYF.

This clone was observed a single time. The chain carries TRBV4-2 and TRBJ2-1, with 9 bases aligning to TRBD2. With 1 base clipped from V and 7 bases from J, the junction kept 8 bases outside the gene matches. CDR1 and CDR2 from the germline V gene are LGHNA and YNFKEQ. This CDR3 is built from 16 residues. CDR3 residues: CASSQGAGGALNEQFF. CDR3 coding DNA: TGTGCCAGCAGCCAAGGAGCGGGGGGAGCCTTGAATGAGCAGTTCTTC.

The chain recombines TRBV5-5 with TRBJ2-5; 12 nucleotides line up with TRBD2. Trimming removed 5 bases from V and 7 bases from J; junction bases left unmatched: 18. This CDR3 has 18 amino acids. Germline V CDR1 and CDR2: SGHKS, YYEKEE (reference sequence). The CDR3 here is CASSLPSSGGEEFWTQYF. The CDR3 DNA follows: TGTGCCAGCAGTTTGCCTTCTAGCGGGGGGGAAGAGTTTTGGACCCAGTACTTC.

This chain links TRBV5-4 with TRBJ2-3; 11 bases fit TRBD2. CDR1 is SGHNT, CDR2 YYREEE, per germline (reference sequence). This CDR3 has 17 amino acids. V shed 2 bases, J shed 1 base, and the junction held 6 bases outside the gene matches. The CDR3 DNA reads as TGTGCCAGCAGCTTTCTAGCGGGGGGCGGGGGCACAGATACGCAGTATTTT. It yields the protein CASSFLAGGGGTDTQYF. Variable domain in full (rest from reference TRBV5-4 and TRBJ2-3): ETGVTQSPTHLIKTRGQQVTLRCSSQSGHNTVSWYQQALGQGPQFIFQYYREEENGRGNFPPRFSGLQFPNYSSELNVNALELDDSALYLCASSFLAGGGGTDTQYFGPGTRLTVL.

The chain recombines TRBV12-3 or TRBV12-4 with TRBJ2-7; D call uncertain. Between the trimmed V and J ends, which lost 3 bases and 5 bases, there was a span of 8 bases. This CDR3 region has 12 residues. CDR3: CASSFEHHEQYF. CDR3 DNA: TGTGCCAGCAGTTTTGAGCACCACGAGCAGTACTTC.

The chain uses TRBV20-1 and TRBJ2-2, with 9 bases fitting TRBD2. With V trimmed by 3 bases and J by 7 bases, 9 bases remained unmatched. Germline lookup yields CDR1 DFQATT and CDR2 SNEGSKA (reference sequence). This CDR3 is 15 amino acids long. The CDR3 DNA is TGCAGTGCTAGTCGGCGGGGGGGCCCGGACGGGGAGCTGTTTTTT. This translates into CSASRRGGPDGELFF.

This clone was detected once. This chain connects TRBV12-3 or TRBV12-4 to TRBJ2-2; tentative D call: TRBD2 (6 bases). The CDR3 runs to 13 residues. The V gene lost 7 bases and the J gene lost 6 bases, with 12 bases spanning the gap. The CDR3, as DNA: TGTGCCAGCACCGACCCGGGGGCCGGGGAGCTGTTTTTT. This gives the protein CASTDPGAGELFF.

The chain carries TRBV12-3 or TRBV12-4 and TRBJ1-1; D is unclear. Trimming took 3 bases from V and 0 from J, leaving 5 bases between them. The CDR3 spans 13 residues. The DNA for the CDR3 is TGTGCCAGCAGTTTCAACATGAACACTGAAGCTTTCTTT. It codes for CASSFNMNTEAFF.

The chain combines TRBV5-1 with TRBJ2-2; 8 bases fit TRBD2. The CDR3 sequence is 16 residues long. J lost 1 base, V lost 5 bases, and 7 bases had no gene match. Germline loops: CDR1 SGHRS, CDR2 YFSETQ. The CDR3 sequence: CASSTGLALNTGELFF. DNA of the CDR3: TGCGCCAGCAGTACTGGACTAGCCCTGAACACCGGGGAGCTGTTTTTT.

This chain connects TRBV5-4 to TRBJ2-1, with unresolved D. The CDR3 is 16 amino acids. CDR1 is SGHNT, CDR2 YYREEE, per germline (reference sequence). V lost 2 bases to trimming and J lost 0 bases, with 12 bases between them. This CDR3 reads CASSLGARSSYNEQFF. CDR3 nucleotide sequence: TGTGCCAGCAGCTTAGGTGCGAGGAGCTCCTACAATGAGCAGTTCTTC.

This chain connects TRBV2 to TRBJ1-2, with 9 bases matching TRBD1. This CDR3 has 16 amino acids. The germline gives CDR1 SNHLY, CDR2 FYNNEI. Trimming at V came to 6 bases and at J to 6 bases, leaving 14 bases not matched to a gene. The DNA of the CDR3 is TGTGCCAGCAGGGACACCGGGACAGGGTCTGATCATGGCTACACCTTC. The encoded protein is CASRDTGTGSDHGYTF.

This chain uses TRBV20-1 with TRBJ1-2; possibly TRBD1 for D (6 bases). V was shortened by 6 bases and J by 5 bases, with 10 bases between the two germline ends. Germline V gene sequence: CDR1 DFQATT, CDR2 SNEGSKA (reference sequence). The CDR3 totals 11 residues. The CDR3 region has the DNA TGCAGTGCCAGGGGTGGGTATGGCTACACCTTC. Its protein is CSARGGYGYTF.

This clone was counted only a few times. The chain's CDR3 is CASSTQGGADTQYF. Written as DNA, the CDR3 is TGTGCCAGCAGTACCCAGGGGGGAGCAGATACGCAGTATTTT. This chain uses TRBV13 with TRBJ2-3; a possible D gene is TRBD1 (7 bases). Trimming left V 6 bases short and J 4 bases short, with 14 bases between. Germline V gene sequence: CDR1 PRHDT, CDR2 FYEKMQ (reference sequence). CDR3 length: 14 amino acids. The whole variable domain, remainder taken from reference TRBV13 and TRBJ2-3, is AAGVIQSPRHLIKEKRETATLKCYPIPRHDTVYWYQQGPGQDPQFLISFYEKMQSDKGSIPDRFSAQQFSDYHSELNMSSLELGDSALYFCASSTQGGADTQYFGPGTRLTVL.

The rearrangement uses TRBV18 and TRBJ2-7; D unclear. The CDR3 loop spans 14 amino acids. V lost 2 bases, J lost 3 bases, and 11 bases lay in between. Germline V CDR1 and CDR2: KGHSH, LQKENI. CDR3 amino acids: CASSPEQSYYEQYF. As DNA, the CDR3 is TGTGCCAGCTCACCAGAACAGAGTTACTACGAGCAGTACTTC. The whole variable domain, filled in from reference TRBV18 and TRBJ2-7, reads NAGVMQNPRHLVRRRGQEARLRCSPMKGHSHVYWYRQLPEEGLKFMVYLQKENIIDESGMPKERFSAEFPKEGPSILRIQQVVRGDSAAYFCASSPEQSYYEQYFGPGTRLTVT.

The chain carries TRBV11-3 and TRBJ2-3; possibly TRBD1 for D (5 bases). The germline V gene has CDR1 SGHNT and CDR2 YENEEA. V dropped 6 bases and J dropped 5 bases, with 12 bases sitting between them. The CDR3 extends over 13 amino acids. The CDR3 nucleotides are TGTGCCAGCAGTCCTAGGGGTCTAGATACGCAGTATTTT. The encoded protein is CASSPRGLDTQYF.

This sequence joins TRBV10-3 and TRBJ2-2; 7 bases map to TRBD1. V was pared by 6 bases and J by 2 bases, with 9 bases of the junction left unmatched. The CDR3 consists of 16 residues. The V gene's germline CDR1 is ENHRY and CDR2 SYGVKD. The CDR3 region is CAIREVGTANTGELFF. The CDR3 DNA follows: TGTGCCATCAGAGAAGTCGGGACAGCCAACACCGGGGAGCTGTTTTTT.

In its sample, this clone was seen once. The gene calls are TRBV6-2 or TRBV6-3 and TRBJ1-2; no reliable D call. V lost 0 bases and J lost 0, with 5 bases in between. CDR1 and CDR2 (germline): MNHEY, SVGEGT. This CDR3 spans 14 amino acids. The CDR3 DNA is TGTGCCAGCAGTTACTCGCCGGCTAACTATGGCTACACCTTC. Translated, it gives CASSYSPANYGYTF.

This chain joins TRBV12-2 and TRBJ2-2; the table's D call TRBD2 went unverified against the DNA. TRBV12-2 is an annotated pseudogene. This CDR3 contains 18 residues. The CDR3 DNA reads as TGTGCAAATCGCCCCCGGGGGTGGCGGGGATCGAACACCGGGGAGCTGTTTTTT. This translates into CANRPRGWRGSNTGELFF.

The CDR3 loop reads CASSYQGTGEFYEQYF. The CDR3 DNA is TGTGCCAGCAGTTACCAAGGGACAGGAGAATTCTACGAGCAGTACTTC. The chain joins TRBV6-2 or TRBV6-3 to TRBJ2-7; TRBD1 matches at 8 bases. V lost 2 bases to trimming and J lost 3 bases; unmatched junction nucleotides: 9. The CDR3 extends over 16 amino acids. Germline values: CDR1 MNHEY, CDR2 SVGEGT.

V gene TRBV19 combines with J gene TRBJ1-6, with TRBD1 matching over 7 bases. CDR1 is LNHDA and CDR2 is SQIVND in the germline V gene (reference sequence). This CDR3 comprises 16 residues. J was trimmed by 7 bases and V by 2 bases; bases with no gene match: 8. CDR3 residues: CASSIRSGQMNSPLHF. The CDR3 DNA reads as TGTGCCAGTAGTATACGTTCGGGACAGATGAATTCACCCCTCCACTTT.

The genes are TRBV13 and TRBJ2-3; the match to TRBD2 covers 12 bases. The CDR3 extends over 18 amino acids. With V trimmed by 1 base and J by 1 base, 6 bases remained unmatched. Germline lookup yields CDR1 PRHDT and CDR2 FYEKMQ (reference sequence). The CDR3 loop reads CASSLALAGGPGTDTQYF. In DNA, the CDR3 is TGTGCCAGCAGCTTAGCCCTAGCGGGGGGGCCCGGCACAGATACGCAGTATTTT.

The gene calls are TRBV6-1 and TRBJ2-6, with D possibly TRBD2 on 5 matching bases. The CDR3 is 15 residues long. Trimming took 2 bases from V and 5 from J, leaving 10 bases between them. Looked up from germline, CDR1 is MNHNS and CDR2 is SASEGT. The CDR3 DNA reads as TGTGCCAGCAGTGAAAGAGGGAGCTGGGCCAACGTCCTGACTTTC. Translated: CASSERGSWANVLTF.

This chain uses TRBV3-1 (or the pseudogene TRBV3-2) with TRBJ1-2; the match to TRBD1 covers 8 bases. CDR3 length: 14 amino acids. V shed 3 bases, J shed 1 base, and the junction held 1 base outside the gene matches. Germline V gives CDR1 LGHDT, CDR2 YNNKEL (reference sequence). The CDR3 nucleotides read TGTGCCAGCAGCCAGGGACAGGTTAACTATGGCTACACCTTC. Protein: CASSQGQVNYGYTF.

The CDR3 sequence is CASSPGQGGYVPTFF. The CDR3 DNA reads TGTGCCAGCAGTCCGGGACAGGGGGGGTATGTCCCAACTTTCTTT. The chain employs TRBV11-1 and TRBJ1-1; 11 bases map to TRBD1. The germline V gene encodes CDR1 SGHAT and CDR2 FQDESV (reference sequence). This CDR3 comprises 15 residues. V was clipped by 6 bases and J by 12 bases; unmatched bases: 15. The full variable domain, with the rest looked up from reference TRBV11-1 and TRBJ1-1, is EAEVAQSPRYKITEKSQAVAFWCDPISGHATLYWYRQILGQGPELLVQFQDESVVDDSQLPKDRFSAERLKGVDSTLKIQPAELGDSAMYLCASSPGQGGYVPTFFGQGTRLTVV.

A word on this clone: Sequence at one end of the junction differs from germline and may be a read error. V gene TRBV5-4 combines with J gene TRBJ1-6, with a tentative D call TRBD1 (5 bases). The CDR3 runs 17 residues. From germline, CDR1 is SGHNT and CDR2 YYREEE (reference sequence). CDR3: CANSPSAHQGGTSPLHF. The CDR3 DNA reads as TGTGCCAACAGCCCCTCGGCACATCAGGGCGGTACTTCACCCCTCCACTTT. Filled out from reference TRBV5-4 and TRBJ1-6, the complete variable domain reads ETGVTQSPTHLIKTRGQQVTLRCSSQSGHNTVSWYQQALGQGPQFIFQYYREEENGRGNFPPRFSGLQFPNYSSELNVNALELDDSALYLCANSPSAHQGGTSPLHFGNGTRLTVT.

V usage is TRBV6-5 and J usage is TRBJ2-2; 7 nucleotides match TRBD1. Per the germline V gene, CDR1 is MNHEY and CDR2 is SVGAGI. CDR3 length: 15 amino acids. V dropped 7 bases and J dropped 8; count of bases not matched to a gene: 13. In nucleotides, the CDR3 is TGTGCCAGCATCCCCTCGACAGGGTCGAAGGGGGAGCTGTTTTTT. Its translation: CASIPSTGSKGELFF.

The J gene is TRBJ1-4, the V gene TRBV3-1 (or the pseudogene TRBV3-2); 8 bases align to TRBD1. Germline trimming cut 1 base from V and 6 bases from J; bases unmatched to any gene: 13. The CDR3 length is 18 residues. Germline CDR1 LGHDT, CDR2 YNNKEL (reference sequence). The CDR3 DNA follows: TGTGCCAGCAGCCAAGGATTACGGACAGGGAAGGCGGATGAAAAACTGTTTTTT. It encodes CASSQGLRTGKADEKLFF.